The next 4 T cell receptor beta chains were all read from a single sample in a study of T cells expressing NK-cell markers. TCRdb re-called the 5' RACE reads; every CDR3 protein appears as one record, without DNA. Recorded for this sample: about 460,000 distinct CDR3 sequences. The source material was blood T cells: a sorted CD56 or NKG2C T cell subset, CD4+ or CD8+ T cells, or bulk PBMC T cells (not recorded which). These receptors came from a woman between 50 and 59 years old in good health.

This rearrangement joins TRBV4-2 to TRBJ2-1; TCRdb selects TRBD2, and the lack of DNA leaves this call unchecked. This CDR3 is 17 amino acids long. The V gene's germline CDR1 is LGHNA and CDR2 YNFKEQ. The CDR3: CASSQDLGTSGDNEQFF.

The chain recombines TRBV6-1 with TRBJ1-6. From germline, CDR1 is MNHNS and CDR2 SASEGT. The CDR3 covers 15 residues. The CDR3 loop reads CASSEAAAGNSPLHF.

The V gene is TRBV5-1, the J gene TRBJ2-1; TCRdb gives TRBD2 as the D gene, but with no DNA this cannot be confirmed. CDR1 is SGHRS, CDR2 YFSETQ, per germline. CDR3 length: 15 amino acids. The CDR3 sequence is CASTAGEISYNEQFF.

This chain joins TRBV29-1 and TRBJ2-2. The CDR3 extends over 15 amino acids. Germline-derived CDR1 and CDR2 are SQVTM and ANQGSEA. This CDR3 is CSVVVRLGNTGELFF.